This is a list of T cell receptor beta chains from one sample in a study of T-cell reconstitution after alpha-beta-depleted transplantation in children. TCRdb reprocessed the PCR reads with MiXCR, giving one entry per CDR3 protein. The sample yields around 250,000 distinct CDR3 sequences, around 9.6% seen once. Specimen: PBMCs from the stem cell graft donor, collected from the stem cell graft. These receptors originate from a human donor who donated a stem cell graft to a child with SCID. Both conserved end residues are part of each CDR3. The D gene is left open where the match is weak. Size is stated for part of the rows, as once, few or many counts, or as a class when the clone is expanded.

>TRBJ2-1|TRBV7-9|many|NA
CASSLGTSNEQFF
TGTGCCAGCAGCTTAGGGACGAGCAATGAGCAGTTCTTC
>TRBJ1-1|TRBV5-1|few|NA
CASSFIRNTEAFF
TGCGCCAGCAGCTTTATTAGGAACACTGAAGCTTTCTTT
>TRBJ2-1|TRBV5-1|few|NA
CASSLGDRYNEQFF
TGCGCCAGCAGCTTGGGGGACCGATACAATGAGCAGTTCTTC
>TRBJ2-5|TRBV20-1|few|NA
CSAYRAGGETQYF
TGCAGTGCTTACAGGGCTGGGGGAGAGACCCAGTACTTC
>TRBJ2-3|TRBV5-5|few|NA
CASSFTGGGDTQYF
TGTGCCAGCAGCTTTACGGGGGGCGGGGATACGCAGTATTTT
>TRBJ2-5|TRBV15|NA|TRBD2
CATSRDHQGSGVQTQYF
TGTGCCACCAGCAGAGATCATCAAGGAAGCGGGGTACAGACCCAGTACTTC
>TRBJ2-5|TRBV12-3/TRBV12-4|few|NA
CASSFSGPRETQYF
TGTGCCAGCAGTTTCTCTGGGCCGAGGGAGACCCAGTACTTC
>TRBJ2-7|TRBV5-1|NA|NA
CASSLAGQLLYEQYF
TGCGCCAGCAGCTTGGCCGGACAGCTCCTCTACGAGCAGTACTTC
>TRBJ2-3|TRBV5-1|NA|NA
CASSLQGPYTDTQYF
TGCGCCAGCAGCCTTCAGGGACCTTACACAGATACGCAGTATTTT
>TRBJ1-3|TRBV29-1|NA|NA
CSAQGTGGNTIYF
TGCAGCGCCCAGGGGACTGGGGGAAACACCATATATTTT
>TRBJ2-5|TRBV12-3/TRBV12-4|many|NA
CASSLGTQETQYF
TGTGCCAGCAGTCTCGGGACACAAGAGACCCAGTACTTC
>TRBJ1-1|TRBV10-3|NA|NA
CAISPDRNTEAFF
TGTGCCATCAGTCCGGACAGGAACACTGAAGCTTTCTTT
>TRBJ2-6|TRBV9|few|NA
CASSEGSGANVLTF
TGTGCCAGCAGCGAAGGCTCTGGGGCCAACGTCCTGACTTTC
>TRBJ2-1|TRBV11-3|NA|NA
CASSLAGTTNNEQFF
TGTGCCAGCAGCTTAGCAGGGACAACTAACAATGAGCAGTTCTTC
>TRBJ1-1|TRBV27|many|TRBD1
CASSFGTANTEAFF
TGTGCCAGCAGTTTTGGGACAGCGAACACTGAAGCTTTCTTT
>TRBJ2-5|TRBV14|many|NA
CASSQDNRRAETQYF
TGTGCCAGCAGCCAAGATAATAGGAGGGCTGAGACCCAGTACTTC
>TRBJ2-5|TRBV29-1|NA|NA
CSVEEAAGETQYF
TGCAGCGTTGAGGAAGCCGCCGGGGAGACCCAGTACTTC
>TRBJ1-1|TRBV28|many|TRBD1
CASSRFKGALLNTEAFF
TGTGCCAGCAGCCGGTTTAAGGGGGCTTTATTGAACACTGAAGCTTTCTTT
>TRBJ2-5|TRBV18|many|NA
CASSPPLTGGETQYF
TGTGCCAGCTCACCACCTTTAACCGGGGGAGAGACCCAGTACTTC
>TRBJ2-7|TRBV20-1|few|TRBD1
CSARDRGRGEQYF
TGCAGCGCACGGGACAGGGGGCGCGGGGAGCAGTACTTC
>TRBJ2-5|TRBV5-5|few|NA
CASSSPWVQGTKETQYF
TGTGCCAGCAGCTCGCCGTGGGTCCAGGGGACAAAAGAGACCCAGTACTTC
>TRBJ2-3|TRBV12-5|few|TRBD1
CASSEGQGAEDTQYF
TGTGCTAGCTCTGAGGGACAGGGGGCGGAAGATACGCAGTATTTT
>TRBJ2-3|TRBV3-1|NA|NA
CASSQGGLDTDTQYF
TGTGCCAGCAGCCAAGGGGGACTCGACACAGATACGCAGTATTTT
>TRBJ2-7|TRBV7-2|few|NA
CASSLVLEGEQYF
TGTGCCAGCAGCTTAGTTCTGGAGGGCGAGCAGTACTTC
>TRBJ2-1|TRBV20-1|NA|NA
CSAPRSKGDVYSYNEQFF
TGCAGTGCGCCCCGCTCGAAGGGTGACGTATACTCCTACAATGAGCAGTTCTTC
>TRBJ2-3|TRBV19|few|NA
CASSIDSHTDTQYF
TGTGCCAGTAGTATAGACTCCCACACAGATACGCAGTATTTT
>TRBJ2-3|TRBV7-2|NA|NA
CASREAGHPGTDTQYF
TGTGCCAGCAGAGAGGCGGGACATCCAGGCACAGATACGCAGTATTTT
>TRBJ2-3|TRBV5-6|many|NA
CASSLEGVKDTQYF
TGTGCCAGCAGCTTGGAGGGAGTTAAAGATACGCAGTATTTT
>TRBJ2-3|TRBV18|NA|NA
CASSPEGYPYTDTQYF
TGTGCCAGCTCACCAGAGGGCTACCCGTACACAGATACGCAGTATTTT
>TRBJ2-5|TRBV9|NA|TRBD2
CASSVAGGGAQETQYF
TGTGCCAGCAGCGTAGCTGGCGGGGGGGCACAAGAGACCCAGTACTTC
>TRBJ2-7|TRBV3-1|many|NA
CASSQEGRLGKREQYF
TGTGCCAGCAGCCAAGAAGGGAGACTCGGCAAACGGGAGCAGTACTTC
>TRBJ1-1|TRBV6-2/TRBV6-3|NA|TRBD1
CASSYSMGRQGGRGYMSTEAFF
TGTGCCAGCAGTTACTCGATGGGGAGACAGGGGGGCCGGGGTTATATGAGCACTGAAGCTTTCTTT
>TRBJ2-1|TRBV6-5|few|NA
CASSYSGDPFRGHEQFF
TGTGCCAGCAGTTATTCGGGGGACCCGTTTCGAGGGCATGAGCAGTTCTTC
>TRBJ2-3|TRBV9|few|NA
CASSLSPSSPGADTQYF
TGTGCCAGCAGCCTTAGCCCTAGCTCCCCCGGGGCAGATACGCAGTATTTT
>TRBJ2-5|TRBV5-1|NA|NA
CASSLSGAKETQYF
TGCGCCAGCAGCTTATCAGGGGCGAAAGAGACCCAGTACTTC
>TRBJ2-5|TRBV18|NA|NA
CASSPLRYQETQYF
TGTGCCAGCTCACCACTCAGGTATCAAGAGACCCAGTACTTC
>TRBJ1-5|TRBV11-2|few|NA
CASSLGTYSNQPQHF
TGTGCCAGCAGCTTAGGTACCTATAGCAATCAGCCCCAGCATTTT
>TRBJ1-2|TRBV27|many|NA
CASSQQAGRGYTF
TGTGCCAGCAGTCAGCAGGCGGGCCGGGGCTACACCTTC
>TRBJ2-5|TRBV20-1|few|NA
CSARARTTGETQYF
TGCAGTGCTAGGGCACGGACAACCGGAGAGACCCAGTACTTC
>TRBJ2-7|TRBV20-1|NA|NA
CSAGGGGLGSYEQYF
TGCAGTGCCGGAGGGGGGGGGCTAGGGTCCTACGAGCAGTACTTC
>TRBJ1-5|TRBV5-6|NA|NA
CASSQNRVAQPQHF
TGTGCCAGCAGCCAAAACAGGGTCGCTCAGCCCCAGCATTTT
>TRBJ2-1|TRBV18|few|NA
CASSPEGQQQFF
TGTGCCAGCTCACCAGAAGGACAGCAGCAGTTCTTC
>TRBJ2-3|TRBV7-8|NA|NA
CASSSLYTGDSTDTQYF
TGTGCCAGCAGCTCATTATACACGGGGGATAGCACAGATACGCAGTATTTT
>TRBJ2-7|TRBV2|few|TRBD1
CAGLGQAGEQYF
TGTGCCGGGCTCGGACAGGCTGGGGAGCAGTACTTC
>TRBJ1-1|TRBV20-1|few|NA
CSAKKGETEAFF
TGCAGTGCTAAAAAGGGGGAAACTGAAGCTTTCTTT
>TRBJ2-2|TRBV7-6|many|NA
CASSLGEYRPTGELFF
TGTGCCAGCAGCTTAGGGGAGTATAGACCCACCGGGGAGCTGTTTTTT
>TRBJ2-7|TRBV12-3/TRBV12-4|NA|TRBD1
CASSWDRGRLYEQYF
TGTGCCAGCAGCTGGGACAGGGGGCGACTCTACGAGCAGTACTTC
>TRBJ2-5|TRBV3-1|NA|NA
CASSPRVQTSQETQYF
TGTGCCAGCAGCCCCCGGGTACAGACCAGTCAAGAGACCCAGTACTTC
>TRBJ1-4|TRBV6-1|few|TRBD1
CASSRTTGTTNEKLFF
TGTGCCAGCAGCCGAACGACAGGGACAACTAATGAAAAACTGTTTTTT
>TRBJ1-4|TRBV9|many|NA
CASSAEATNEKLFF
TGTGCCAGCAGCGCAGAAGCAACTAATGAAAAACTGTTTTTT
>TRBJ1-2|TRBV5-1|few|TRBD1
CASSYVLQGGDYGYTF
TGCGCCAGCAGCTACGTACTACAGGGGGGTGACTATGGCTACACCTTC
>TRBJ1-6|TRBV6-6|NA|NA
CASTGQENSPLHF
TGTGCCAGCACGGGACAAGAAAATTCACCCCTCCACTTT
>TRBJ1-2|TRBV12-3/TRBV12-4|NA|NA
CASSLTTGRRGYTF
TGTGCCAGCAGTCTTACTACGGGACGGCGTGGCTACACCTTC